These 24 T cell receptor beta chains were sequenced from one sample in a study of T-cell memory formation after mild COVID-19. TCRdb passed the 5' RACE reads through MiXCR, listing each CDR3 protein once. The sample carries about 430,000 distinct CDR3 sequences, approximately 18% recorded once. The sample consisted of PBMCs or a T cell subset sorted from them (not recorded which). These receptors all come from a man between 18 and 29 years old who had mild COVID-19 (a few samples of this study predate the infection). Cell type and time point are not known.

This clonotype was seen only a few times. This sequence joins TRBV3-1 and TRBJ2-3; D is perhaps TRBD2 (6 bases). The V gene lost 6 bases and the J gene lost 2 bases, with 12 bases spanning the gap. The CDR3 is made up of 14 amino acids. CDR1 and CDR2 (germline): LGHDT, YNNKEL (reference sequence). CDR3 DNA sequence: TGTGCCAGCAGTTACCTAGCGTACACAGATACGCAGTATTTT. Its translation: CASSYLAYTDTQYF.

As to this clonotype: A much larger clone sits a single nucleotide away, making a read error possible. The chain links TRBV20-1 to TRBJ2-3; either TRBD1 or TRBD2 may fit D (6 bases each). The CDR3 runs 15 residues. The V and J ends lost 6 bases and 6 bases respectively, with 22 bases between them. The germline CDR1 and CDR2 sequences are DFQATT and SNEGSKA (reference sequence). This chain's CDR3 is CSAPTAIGGGDTQYF. In nucleotides, the CDR3 is TGCAGTGCCCCCACGGCTATCGGGGGCGGCGATACGCAGTATTTT.

The V gene is TRBV7-3, the J gene TRBJ2-1; D might be TRBD1 or TRBD2, each matching 6 bases. Germline CDR1 reads SGHTA; CDR2 reads FQGTGA. The CDR3 contains 14 residues. Trimming stripped 2 bases from V and 14 bases from J, with 19 bases between. The CDR3 bases are TGTGCCAGCAGCTTAGGCATTTCATCGGGGGCGAAGTTCTTC. This gives the protein CASSLGISSGAKFF.

The CDR3 sequence is CASSLVGGTGWVNEQFF. The CDR3 nucleotides read TGTGCCAGCAGCTTAGTCGGGGGGACAGGATGGGTGAATGAGCAGTTCTTC. The chain carries TRBV7-9 and TRBJ2-1; D might be TRBD1 (8 bases). Trimming took 1 base from V and 7 from J, leaving 20 bases between them. Germline loops: CDR1 SEHNR, CDR2 FQNEAQ (reference sequence). The CDR3 covers 17 residues. Full variable domain (missing parts from reference TRBV7-9 and TRBJ2-1): DTGVSQNPRHKITKRGQNVTFRCDPISEHNRLYWYRQTLGQGPEFLTYFQNEAQLEKSRLLSDRFSAERPKGSFSTLEIQRTEQGDSAMYLCASSLVGGTGWVNEQFFGPGTRLTVL.

This chain uses TRBV5-1 with TRBJ2-1; 12 nucleotides match TRBD2. The CDR3 sequence is 17 residues long. CDR1 and CDR2 from the germline V gene are SGHRS and YFSETQ. Trimming at V came to 4 bases and at J to 4 bases, leaving 9 bases not matched to a gene. CDR3 sequence reads: CASSREGLAGRYNEQFF. CDR3 bases: TGCGCCAGCAGCAGAGAAGGACTAGCGGGGAGATACAATGAGCAGTTCTTC.

This chain links TRBV6-8 with TRBJ2-7; TRBD1 matches 8 bases. The V and J ends lost 4 bases and 3 bases, in that order; junction bases with no gene match: 5. The V gene's germline CDR1 is MNHGY and CDR2 SAAAGT. CDR3 length: 14 residues. The CDR3 DNA sequence: TGTGCCAGCAGTTTAAGGACAGGGAACTACGAGCAGTACTTC. It specifies CASSLRTGNYEQYF.

The chain recombines TRBV6-5 with TRBJ1-3, with a possible D match to TRBD1 (6 bases). Trimming took off 6 bases at V and 2 bases at J, with 11 bases between the two ends. The CDR3 runs 14 residues. Germline V gives CDR1 MNHEY, CDR2 SVGAGI. CDR3 nucleotide sequence: TGTGCCAGCAGCAAGAACAGGGCTGGAAACACCATATATTTT. This encodes CASSKNRAGNTIYF.

V and J are TRBV7-3 and TRBJ2-5; no definite D call. Germline CDR1 is SGHTA and CDR2 is FQGTGA. This CDR3 spans 13 amino acids. The V and J ends lost 2 bases and 3 bases respectively, with 7 bases between them. The DNA of the CDR3 is TGTGCCAGCAGCTTACAAGCAGAAGAGACCCAGTACTTC. As protein: CASSLQAEETQYF.

The chain couples TRBV4-3 to TRBJ1-5, with D unclear. With 6 bases removed from V and 5 bases from J, the gap between germline ends came to 5 bases. The CDR3 sequence is 11 residues long. Per the germline V gene, CDR1 is LGHNA and CDR2 is YSLEER. The CDR3 protein is CASRHDQPQHF. The DNA of the CDR3 is TGCGCCAGCAGACACGATCAGCCCCAGCATTTT.

The J gene is TRBJ2-3, the V gene TRBV14, with 7 bases that match TRBD2. CDR1 and CDR2 from the germline V gene are SGHDN and FVKESK. J lost 5 bases, V lost 1 base, and 9 bases had no gene match. The CDR3 spans 16 residues. The CDR3 DNA reads as TGTGCCAGCAGCCAAGCGACTAGCATCTGGGGAGATACGCAGTATTTT. It yields the protein CASSQATSIWGDTQYF.

The V call is TRBV5-1, the J call TRBJ2-1; D ambiguous. This CDR3 is built from 15 residues. Trimming stripped 0 bases from V and 8 bases from J, with 15 bases between. The V gene's germline CDR1 is SGHRS and CDR2 YFSETQ. CDR3 DNA: TGCGCCAGCAGCTTGGAGGCTAGTTCTGGGTATGAGCAGTTCTTC. The encoded protein is CASSLEASSGYEQFF.

This chain links TRBV11-1 with TRBJ1-1; the D gene is possibly TRBD1 (6 bases). V lost 5 bases, J lost 2 bases, and 15 bases lay in between. CDR1 is SGHAT and CDR2 is FQDESV in the germline V gene (reference sequence). The length of the CDR3 is 15 residues. The CDR3, as DNA: TGTGCCAGCAGCCCAACCCAGGGGAAAAACACTGAAGCTTTCTTT. Its translation is CASSPTQGKNTEAFF.

The table lists this clonotype with a few counts. At one boundary the junction diverges from the germline segment, which might be a read error. The chain couples TRBV7-7 to TRBJ2-1; TRBD2 might be the D (5 bases). Germline V CDR1 and CDR2: SSHAT, FNYEAQ (reference sequence). The CDR3 extends over 15 amino acids. The CDR3: CASSPGGRSYNEQFF. CDR3 DNA sequence: TGTGCTAGCAGCCCCGGAGGTCGCTCCTACAATGAGCAGTTCTTC. Full variable domain (remainder filled in from reference TRBV7-7 and TRBJ2-1): GAGVSQSPRYKVTKRGQDVTLRCDPISSHATLYWYQQALGQGPEFLTYFNYEAQPDKSGLPSDRFSAERPEGSISTLTIQRTEQRDSAMYRCASSPGGRSYNEQFFGPGTRLTVL.

The CDR3 reads CASRKLAGQRETQYF. The CDR3 bases are TGTGCCAGCAGGAAACTAGCGGGGCAACGGGAGACCCAGTACTTC. The chain is built from TRBV5-6 and TRBJ2-5, with 10 positions matching TRBD2. The CDR3 runs 15 residues. Looked up from germline, CDR1 is SGHDT and CDR2 is YYEEEE. V trimming: 5 bases; J trimming: 5 bases; junction bases outside the gene matches: 9.

Only a few counts were recorded for this clonotype. This chain joins TRBV7-9 and TRBJ2-7; D is perhaps TRBD1 (7 bases). The CDR3 is 14 residues long. Germline CDR1 reads SEHNR; CDR2 reads FQNEAQ (reference sequence). V lost 5 bases to trimming and J lost 9 bases, with 20 bases between them. CDR3 region: CASSTGTAGGTQYF. The CDR3 region has the DNA TGTGCCAGCAGCACCGGGACAGCTGGGGGGACGCAGTACTTC.

The chain uses TRBV18 and TRBJ2-7; the D call may be TRBD1 or TRBD2 (5 bases each). The germline gives CDR1 KGHSH, CDR2 LQKENI. Between the trimmed V and J ends, which lost 6 bases and 2 bases, there was a span of 14 bases. The CDR3 runs to 14 residues. The CDR3 bases are TGTGCCAGCTCCTTACCGGGACGAACCTACGAGCAGTACTTC. Translating gives CASSLPGRTYEQYF.

This clonotype was counted many times. Sequence at one end of the junction differs from germline and may be a read error. The V call is TRBV18, the J call TRBJ1-2; 9 bases fit TRBD1. The CDR3 has 15 residues. In germline, CDR1 is KGHSH, CDR2 LQKENI. The CDR3 loop reads CASSPGTTGGADSSF. The CDR3 nucleotides read TGTGCCAGCTCACCGGGAACAACAGGGGGCGCAGATTCCTCCTTC.

This clonotype came up a few times. The chain employs TRBV7-3 and TRBJ2-1, with 10 bases that match TRBD2. The length of the CDR3 is 15 residues. Germline CDR1 and CDR2: SGHTA and FQGTGA. Losses at the gene ends were 5 bases for V and 5 bases for J; bases not matched to a gene: 6. The CDR3 coding sequence is TGTGCCAGCAGCCGTACTAGCGGGACACACAATGAGCAGTTCTTC. This codes for CASSRTSGTHNEQFF.

The rearrangement links TRBV2 to TRBJ1-1; the D is unclear. V was trimmed by 7 bases and J by 4 bases, leaving 13 bases between them. Germline V gene sequence: CDR1 SNHLY, CDR2 FYNNEI. The CDR3 consists of 13 residues. The CDR3 nucleotides read TGTGCCAGCATGTTTACAGAGGGCACTGAAGCTTTCTTT. Its protein is CASMFTEGTEAFF.

This clonotype was counted between two and nine times. In this CDR3 the conserved last residue, phenylalanine or tryptophan, is missing, so a read error is likely. It is unclear where the CDR3 begins or ends on the DNA, so no DNA is shown, and the CDR3 is as TCRdb lists it. The CDR3: CASRVRAPWAG. The chain uses TRBV21-1 and TRBJ1-2; the table names TRBD1, a call not compared with the DNA. TRBV21-1 constitutes a pseudogene. The CDR3 spans 11 amino acids, including both terminal residues.

There are a few counts of this clonotype. This chain uses TRBV14 with TRBJ2-1; D not certain. CDR1 and CDR2 (germline): SGHDN, FVKESK. The germline V and J ends were trimmed by 0 bases and 3 bases, with 9 bases remaining between them. The CDR3 length is 15 residues. The CDR3 bases are TGTGCCAGCAGCCAAGAAAAGGGTGGCTACAATGAGCAGTTCTTC. It encodes CASSQEKGGYNEQFF.

This clonotype came up a few times. The chain uses TRBV4-1 and TRBJ2-3; D ambiguous. Germline loops: CDR1 MGHRA, CDR2 YSYEKL. With 1 base removed from V and 4 bases from J, the gap between germline ends came to 12 bases. The CDR3 consists of 15 residues. The chain's CDR3 is CASSQGASISDTQYF. The CDR3 nucleotides are TGCGCCAGCAGCCAAGGAGCGAGTATCTCAGATACGCAGTATTTT.

In this sample, this clonotype turned up a few times. The CDR3 nucleotides are TGTGCCAGCAGCTCTAGTCACTACGAGCAGTACTTC. It translates to CASSSSHYEQYF. The chain joins TRBV7-9 to TRBJ2-7; D ambiguous. Trimming removed 4 bases from V and 3 bases from J, with 7 bases in between. In germline, CDR1 is SEHNR, CDR2 FQNEAQ (reference sequence). The CDR3 has 12 amino acids.

This clonotype came up a few times. The genes are TRBV30 and TRBJ1-1; 7 bases align to TRBD1. V trimming: 2 bases; J trimming: 2 bases; junction bases outside the gene matches: 8. Looked up from germline, CDR1 is GTSNPN and CDR2 is SVGIG (reference sequence). This CDR3 has 15 amino acids. CDR3 coding DNA: TGTGCCTGGAGTTTAGTGGGACAGCTAAACACTGAAGCTTTCTTT. Its translation is CAWSLVGQLNTEAFF.